The present entry profiles one TCR beta chain with its context. These data are taken from a study of technical replicates of blood from a few donors. The CDR3 contains 11 residues. Germline V lookup: CDR1 MNHEY, CDR2 SVGAGI. Between the trimmed V and J ends, which lost 7 bases and 3 bases, there was a span of 7 bases. Generated by immunoSEQ multiplex PCR, the TCRdb table keeps only in-frame clones and is missing some. The sample includes around 100,000 clones, about 95% of them seen just once. The chain joins TRBV6-5 to TRBJ2-7, with D uncertain. The sequence came from a human donor in good health. Material for sequencing was T cells isolated from PBMCs. In nucleotides, the CDR3 is TGTGCCAGCATTCGACACTACGAGCAGTACTTC. This translates into CASIRHYEQYF.